Following are 17 T cell receptor beta chains from one sample sequenced in a study of metastatic and nonmetastatic thyroid tumors. All patients were treatment-naive before thyroid surgery. TCRdb reanalyzed the PCR reads with MiXCR. The table shows around 20,000 clones, with roughly a quarter occurring only once. The specimen sequenced was blood. These receptors were taken from a female donor with papillary thyroid cancer or a benign thyroid nodule (not recorded which). Some clones in this sample may be carry-over from other donors' samples.

This clone was found many times. The V call is TRBV7-9, the J call TRBJ1-4, with TRBD1 matching 7 bases. This CDR3 region has 16 residues. From germline, CDR1 is SEHNR and CDR2 FQNEAQ (reference sequence). Unmatched junction bases numbered 11, after V lost 5 bases and J lost 5 bases. As DNA, the CDR3 is TGTGCCAGCAGCGACGGACAGGTACTGGTCAATGAAAAACTGTTTTTT. Amino acid sequence: CASSDGQVLVNEKLFF.

As concerns this clone: No conserved phenylalanine or tryptophan is present at the end of the CDR3, so a read error is the likely explanation. The chain recombines TRBV12-3 or TRBV12-4 with TRBJ1-6; D is undetermined. The CDR3 length is 15 residues. The CDR3 DNA sequence: TGTGCCAGCAGTTTAGTGGGGATTCGCAATTCACCACTCCACTAT. It codes for CASSLVGIRNSPLHY.

This clone was observed many times. The chain employs TRBV20-1 and TRBJ2-2; D is uncertain. Deletions cut 3 bases from V and 4 bases from J, with 9 bases between. The CDR3 length is 13 residues. CDR1 and CDR2 from the germline V gene are DFQATT and SNEGSKA (reference sequence). The CDR3 coding sequence is TGCAGTGCTAGGAGGACCGCCACCGGGGAGCTGTTTTTT. Protein: CSARRTATGELFF.

This clone was counted ten times or more. The chain employs TRBV7-9 and TRBJ2-5; D call uncertain. Germline CDR1 is SEHNR and CDR2 is FQNEAQ (reference sequence). Trimming took off 0 bases at V and 5 bases at J, with 7 bases between the two ends. CDR3 length: 13 amino acids. Here the CDR3 DNA reads TGTGCCAGCAGCTTAGCGGTGTGGGAGACCCAGTACTTC. This codes for CASSLAVWETQYF.

This clone was counted a few times. The chain joins TRBV19 to TRBJ1-1; D possibly corresponds to TRBD1 (6 bases). Trimming stripped 0 bases from V and 7 bases from J, with 12 bases between. CDR1 and CDR2 (germline): LNHDA, SQIVND (reference sequence). The CDR3 sequence is 14 residues long. CDR3 region: CASSIDGRGGEAFF. For the CDR3, the DNA is TGTGCCAGTAGTATAGATGGAAGAGGGGGTGAAGCTTTCTTT.

This clone was observed at least ten times. V is TRBV9 and J is TRBJ2-5; unclear D gene. The germline V gene has CDR1 SGDLS and CDR2 YYNGEE. Between the trimmed V and J ends, which lost 4 bases and 5 bases, there was a span of 12 bases. The CDR3 loop spans 13 amino acids. CDR3 amino acids: CASSLGPAETQYF. In DNA, the CDR3 is TGTGCCAGCAGCCTAGGGCCTGCGGAGACCCAGTACTTC.

This clone is medium-sized in the sample. The chain has TRBV27 and TRBJ2-2, with D maybe TRBD2 (5 bases). The length of the CDR3 is 12 residues. CDR1 and CDR2 (germline): MNHEY, SMNVEV (reference sequence). Deletions cut 6 bases from V and 4 bases from J, with 6 bases between. The chain's CDR3 is CASRRGTGELFF. The DNA for the CDR3 is TGTGCCAGCAGACGGGGCACCGGGGAGCTGTTTTTT.

V and J are TRBV30 and TRBJ1-6; D gene uncertain. CDR1 is GTSNPN and CDR2 is SVGIG in the germline V gene (reference sequence). With 0 bases removed from V and 2 bases from J, the gap between germline ends came to 11 bases. The CDR3 is made up of 16 amino acids. Here the CDR3 DNA reads TGTGCCTGGAGTGTGGGGAGGGCCACCTATAATTCACCCCTCCACTTT. This gives the protein CAWSVGRATYNSPLHF.

This chain joins TRBV20-1 and TRBJ1-3; D is undetermined. Germline assignment: CDR1 DFQATT and CDR2 SNEGSKA (reference sequence). Trimming took 3 bases from V and 4 from J, leaving 7 bases between them. This CDR3 region has 12 residues. DNA for the CDR3: TGCAGTGCTAGGGACGGGGGAAACACCATATATTTT. This sequence encodes CSARDGGNTIYF.

The sample holds a few counts of this clone. The CDR3 coding sequence is TGTGCCAGCAGTTCCCTGGGGGTCAGCAATCAGCCCCAGCATTTT. This translates into CASSSLGVSNQPQHF. The V gene is TRBV12-3 or TRBV12-4, the J gene TRBJ1-5; possibly TRBD1 for D (5 bases). CDR3 size: 15 residues. V gave up 4 bases and J gave up 1 base, with 11 bases separating them.

This clone was counted between two and nine times. The rearrangement links TRBV6-2 or TRBV6-3 to TRBJ2-7; D not resolved. CDR1 and CDR2 (germline): MNHEY, SVGEGT. The CDR3 contains 14 residues. Trimming pared 2 bases from V and 0 bases from J, leaving 8 bases between. The CDR3 sequence is CASSYNRNSYEQYF. For the CDR3, the DNA is TGTGCCAGCAGTTACAACAGAAACTCCTACGAGCAGTACTTC.

J is TRBJ2-1 and V is TRBV6-2 or TRBV6-3, with 9 bases matching TRBD2. This CDR3 comprises 15 residues. J gave up 4 bases and V 6 bases, and 7 bases lay outside the gene matches. CDR1 is MNHEY and CDR2 is SVGEGT in the germline V gene. CDR3 region: CASRPGLAVYNEQFF. As DNA, the CDR3 is TGTGCCAGCAGACCGGGACTAGCAGTTTACAATGAGCAGTTCTTC.

This clone came up a few times. This may arise from a read error, as a much more abundant clone is one base away. Additional DNA sequences in this sample encode the identical CDR3. The J gene is TRBJ2-3, the V gene TRBV11-2, with D possibly TRBD2 on 7 matching bases. Germline assignment: CDR1 SGHAT and CDR2 FQNNGV. The CDR3 totals 16 residues. CDR3 DNA sequence: TGTGCCAGCAGCTTAGTAGGGGGGGCGGGCACAGATACTCAGTATTTT. As protein: CASSLVGGAGTDTQYF.

This clone has at least ten counts. This chain links TRBV11-3 with TRBJ2-3; D might be TRBD2 (6 bases). The V gene lost 5 bases and the J gene lost 10 bases, with 13 bases spanning the gap. From germline, CDR1 is SGHNT and CDR2 YENEEA. The CDR3 runs 12 residues. For the CDR3, the DNA is TGTGCCAGCAGCCAGGGACTTGGGCCGCAGTATTTT. Translation gives CASSQGLGPQYF.

This chain links TRBV12-3 or TRBV12-4 with TRBJ2-1; the match to TRBD1 covers 8 bases. The CDR3 runs to 14 residues. V lost 7 bases to trimming and J lost 9 bases; unmatched junction nucleotides: 11. The CDR3 DNA sequence: TGTGCCAGCATGAGAGACAGGGGAGTTAGTGAGCAGTTCTTC. This gives the protein CASMRDRGVSEQFF.

The rearrangement uses TRBV5-1 and TRBJ2-2, with TRBD2 matching 7 bases. V lost 4 bases, J lost 7 bases, and 7 bases stayed unmatched. CDR3 length equals 14 residues. Germline-derived CDR1 and CDR2 are SGHRS and YFSETQ. DNA of the CDR3: TGCGCCAGCAGCGCGGGAGTGGGAGGCGGGGAGCTGTTTTTT. Its translation is CASSAGVGGGELFF.

The chain combines TRBV6-5 with TRBJ1-2; D possibly corresponds to TRBD1 (6 bases). The CDR3 covers 14 residues. The V gene lost 4 bases and the J gene lost 2 bases, with 11 bases spanning the gap. Germline assignment: CDR1 MNHEY and CDR2 SVGAGI. CDR3 nucleotide sequence: TGTGCCAGCAGTTCCTACACAGGGAACTATGGCTACACCTTC. Encoded protein: CASSSYTGNYGYTF.